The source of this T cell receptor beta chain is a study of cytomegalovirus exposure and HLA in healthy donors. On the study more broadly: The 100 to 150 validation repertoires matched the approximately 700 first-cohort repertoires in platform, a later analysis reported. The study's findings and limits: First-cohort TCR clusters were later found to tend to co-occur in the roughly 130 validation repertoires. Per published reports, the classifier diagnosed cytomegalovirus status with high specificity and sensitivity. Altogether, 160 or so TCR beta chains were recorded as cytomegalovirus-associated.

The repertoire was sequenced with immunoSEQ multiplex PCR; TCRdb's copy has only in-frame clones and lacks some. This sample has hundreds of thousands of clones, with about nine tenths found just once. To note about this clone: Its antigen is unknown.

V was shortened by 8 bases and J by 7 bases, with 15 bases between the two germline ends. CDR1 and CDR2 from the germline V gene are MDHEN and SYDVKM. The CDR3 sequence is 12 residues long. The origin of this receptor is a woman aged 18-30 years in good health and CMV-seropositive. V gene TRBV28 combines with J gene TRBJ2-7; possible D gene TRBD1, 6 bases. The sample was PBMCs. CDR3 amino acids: CASAGRRGEQYF. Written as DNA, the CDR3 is TGTGCCAGCGCTGGGCGCAGGGGAGAGCAGTACTTC.